Sequencing of this T cell receptor (beta chain) was carried out in a study of T cells in Graves' hyperthyroidism and ophthalmopathy. The study's findings and limits: In blood, most of the thyroid clonotypes expanded above 0.001 were also present.

J lost 0 bases, V lost 2 bases, and 7 bases had no gene match. The CDR3 is 16 residues long. The germline CDR1 and CDR2 sequences are MDHEN and SYDVKM. There are many counts of this clonotype. What it recognizes is unknown. Amplified regions were TCR beta CDR3 sequences from RNA transcripts. TCR CDR3 regions were first amplified by RT-PCR with HTBI primers. One entry per CDR3 protein, called by TCRdb with MiXCR from the multiplex PCR reads. The sample yields fewer than 350,000 distinct CDR3 sequences, more than 10% seen once. Among the patients, aged 18 to 65, hyperthyroidism was newly diagnosed and had lasted under 2 months.

The chain recombines TRBV28 with TRBJ2-7, with 7 bases aligning to TRBD1. The sample taken for sequencing was blood. The source is a woman aged 25 to 39 with Graves' hyperthyroidism that later progressed to Graves' ophthalmopathy. This CDR3 reads CASSLRWDSPSYEQYF. DNA for the CDR3: TGTGCCAGCAGTTTACGGTGGGACAGCCCCTCCTACGAGCAGTACTTC.